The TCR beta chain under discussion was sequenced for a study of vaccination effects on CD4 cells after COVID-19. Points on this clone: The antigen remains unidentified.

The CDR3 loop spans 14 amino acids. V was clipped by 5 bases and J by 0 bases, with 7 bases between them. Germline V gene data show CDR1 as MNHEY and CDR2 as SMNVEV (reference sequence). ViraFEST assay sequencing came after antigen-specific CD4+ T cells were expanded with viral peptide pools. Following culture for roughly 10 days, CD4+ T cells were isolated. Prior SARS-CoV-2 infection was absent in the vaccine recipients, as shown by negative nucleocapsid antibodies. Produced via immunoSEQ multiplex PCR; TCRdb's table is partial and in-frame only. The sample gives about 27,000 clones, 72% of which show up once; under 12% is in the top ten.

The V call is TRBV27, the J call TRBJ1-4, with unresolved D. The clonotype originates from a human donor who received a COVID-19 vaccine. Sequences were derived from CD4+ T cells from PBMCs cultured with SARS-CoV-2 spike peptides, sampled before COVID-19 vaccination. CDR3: CASSIRATNEKLFF. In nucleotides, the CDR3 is TGTGCCAGCAGTATAAGGGCAACTAATGAAAAACTGTTTTTT. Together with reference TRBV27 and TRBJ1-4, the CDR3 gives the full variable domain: EAQVTQNPRYLITVTGKKLTVTCSQNMNHEYMSWYRQDPGLGLRQIYYSMNVEVTDKGDVPEGYKVSRKEKRNFPLILESPSPNQTSLYFCASSIRATNEKLFFGSGTQLSVL.